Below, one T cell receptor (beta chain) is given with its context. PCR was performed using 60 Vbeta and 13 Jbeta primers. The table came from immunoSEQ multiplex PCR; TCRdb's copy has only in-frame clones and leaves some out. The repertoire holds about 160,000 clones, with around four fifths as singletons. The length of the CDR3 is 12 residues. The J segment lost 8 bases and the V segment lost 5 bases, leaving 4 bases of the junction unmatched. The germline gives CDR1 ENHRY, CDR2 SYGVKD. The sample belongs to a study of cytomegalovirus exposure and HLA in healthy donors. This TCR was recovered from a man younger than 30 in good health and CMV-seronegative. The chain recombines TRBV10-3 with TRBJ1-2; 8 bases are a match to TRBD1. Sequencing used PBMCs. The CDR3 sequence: CAISRTGNGYTF. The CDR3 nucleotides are TGTGCCATCAGTAGGACAGGGAACGGCTACACCTTC.